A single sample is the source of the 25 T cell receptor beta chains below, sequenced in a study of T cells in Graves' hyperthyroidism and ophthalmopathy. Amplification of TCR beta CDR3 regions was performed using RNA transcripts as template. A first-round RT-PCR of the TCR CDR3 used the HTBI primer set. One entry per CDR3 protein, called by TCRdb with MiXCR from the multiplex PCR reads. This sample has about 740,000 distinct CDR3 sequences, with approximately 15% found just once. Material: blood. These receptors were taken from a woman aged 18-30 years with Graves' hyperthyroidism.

This chain's CDR3 is CASSPSPERSDEKLFF. Written as DNA, the CDR3 is TGTGCCAGCAGCCCAAGCCCAGAGAGGTCAGATGAAAAACTGTTTTTT. The gene calls are TRBV7-9 and TRBJ1-4; D gene uncertain. The CDR3 runs to 16 residues. Per the germline V gene, CDR1 is SEHNR and CDR2 is FQNEAQ (reference sequence). Trimming left V 5 bases short and J 6 bases short, with 19 bases between.

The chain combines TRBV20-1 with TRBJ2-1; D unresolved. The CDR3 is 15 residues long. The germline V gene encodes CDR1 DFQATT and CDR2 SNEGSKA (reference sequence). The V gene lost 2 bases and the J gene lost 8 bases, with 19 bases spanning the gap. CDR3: CSARSRALRRDEQFF. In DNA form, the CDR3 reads TGCAGTGCTAGAAGCCGGGCCCTCCGAAGGGATGAGCAGTTCTTC.

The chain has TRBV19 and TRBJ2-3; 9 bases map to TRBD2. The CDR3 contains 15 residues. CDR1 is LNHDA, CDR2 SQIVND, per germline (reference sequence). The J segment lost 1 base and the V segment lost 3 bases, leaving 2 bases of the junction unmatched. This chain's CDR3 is CASSMASGGTDTQYF. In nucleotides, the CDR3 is TGTGCCAGTAGTATGGCTAGCGGGGGCACAGATACGCAGTATTTT.

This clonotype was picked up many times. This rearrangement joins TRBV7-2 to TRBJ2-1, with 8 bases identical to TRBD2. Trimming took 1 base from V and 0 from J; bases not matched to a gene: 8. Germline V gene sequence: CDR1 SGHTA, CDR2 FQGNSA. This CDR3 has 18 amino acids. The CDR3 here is CASSLDSGDFLSYNEQFF. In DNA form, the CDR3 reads TGTGCCAGCAGCTTAGATAGCGGGGATTTTCTCTCCTACAATGAGCAGTTCTTC.

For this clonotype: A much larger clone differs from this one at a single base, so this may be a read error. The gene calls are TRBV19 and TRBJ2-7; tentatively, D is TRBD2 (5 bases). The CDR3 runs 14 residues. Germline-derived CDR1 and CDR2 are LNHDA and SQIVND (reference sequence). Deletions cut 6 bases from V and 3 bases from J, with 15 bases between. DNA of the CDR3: TGTGCCAGTAGCTCGACGGGAAAGTTCTACGAGCAGTACTTC. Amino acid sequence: CASSSTGKFYEQYF. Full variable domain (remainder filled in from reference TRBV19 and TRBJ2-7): DGGITQSPKYLFRKEGQNVTLSCEQNLNHDAMYWYRQDPGQGLRLIYYSQIVNDFQKGDIAEGYSVSREKKESFPLTVTSAQKNPTAFYLCASSSTGKFYEQYFGPGTRLTVT.

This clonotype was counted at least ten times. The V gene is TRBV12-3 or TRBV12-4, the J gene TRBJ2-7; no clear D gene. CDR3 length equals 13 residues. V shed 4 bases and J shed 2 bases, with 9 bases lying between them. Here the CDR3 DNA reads TGTGCCAGCAGTTCCAGCGAAGCCTACGAGCAGTACTTC. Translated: CASSSSEAYEQYF.

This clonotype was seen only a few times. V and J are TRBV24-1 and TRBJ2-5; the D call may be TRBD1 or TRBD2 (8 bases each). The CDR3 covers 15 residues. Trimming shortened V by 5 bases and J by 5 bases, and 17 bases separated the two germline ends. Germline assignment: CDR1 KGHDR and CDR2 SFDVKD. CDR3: CATSAGGDRPETQYF. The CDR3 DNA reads TGTGCCACCAGTGCGGGGGGGGACAGGCCGGAGACCCAGTACTTC.

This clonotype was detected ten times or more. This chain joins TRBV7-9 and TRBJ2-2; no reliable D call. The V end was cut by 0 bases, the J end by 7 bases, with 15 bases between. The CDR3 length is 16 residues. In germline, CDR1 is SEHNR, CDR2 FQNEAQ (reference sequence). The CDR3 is CASSLAVGFSGGELFF. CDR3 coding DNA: TGTGCCAGCAGCTTAGCGGTTGGCTTCTCCGGCGGGGAGCTGTTTTTT.

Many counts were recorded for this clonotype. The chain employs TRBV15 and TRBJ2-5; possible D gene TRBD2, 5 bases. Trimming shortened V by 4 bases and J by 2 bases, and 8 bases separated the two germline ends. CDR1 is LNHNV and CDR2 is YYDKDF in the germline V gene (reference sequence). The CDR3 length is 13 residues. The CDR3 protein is CATSMPGQETQYF. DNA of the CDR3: TGTGCCACCAGCATGCCGGGACAAGAGACCCAGTACTTC. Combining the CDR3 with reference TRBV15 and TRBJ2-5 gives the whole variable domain DAMVIQNPRYQVTQFGKPVTLSCSQTLNHNVMYWYQQKSSQAPKLLFHYYDKDFNNEADTPDNFQSRRPNTSFCFLDIRSPGLGDTAMYLCATSMPGQETQYFGPGTRLLVL.

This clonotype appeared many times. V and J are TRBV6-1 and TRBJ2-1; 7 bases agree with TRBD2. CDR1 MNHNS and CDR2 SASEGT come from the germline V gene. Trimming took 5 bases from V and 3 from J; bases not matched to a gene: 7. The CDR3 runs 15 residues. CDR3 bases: TGTGCCAGCAGTTACGAGCGGGGACTCTACAATGAGCAGTTCTTC. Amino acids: CASSYERGLYNEQFF.

The CDR3 loop reads CASSPTGLATKETQYF. The CDR3 bases are TGTGCCAGCAGCCCAACGGGACTAGCGACGAAAGAGACCCAGTACTTC. The chain employs TRBV3-1 and TRBJ2-5, with TRBD2 matching 10 bases. Germline assignment: CDR1 LGHDT and CDR2 YNNKEL (reference sequence). This CDR3 is built from 16 residues. Trimming cost V 4 bases and J 3 bases; bases outside gene matches: 8.

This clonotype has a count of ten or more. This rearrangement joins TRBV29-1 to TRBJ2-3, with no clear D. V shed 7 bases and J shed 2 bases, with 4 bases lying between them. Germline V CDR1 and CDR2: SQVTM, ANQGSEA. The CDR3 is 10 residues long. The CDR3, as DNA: TGCAGCGCCGACACAGATACGCAGTATTTT. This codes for CSADTDTQYF.

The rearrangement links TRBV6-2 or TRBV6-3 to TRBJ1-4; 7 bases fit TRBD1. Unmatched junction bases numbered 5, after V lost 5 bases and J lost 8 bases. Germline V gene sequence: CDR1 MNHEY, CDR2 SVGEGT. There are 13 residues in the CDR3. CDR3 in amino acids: CASSPGRGEKLFF. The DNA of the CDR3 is TGTGCCAGCAGTCCGGGCAGGGGGGAAAAACTGTTTTTT.

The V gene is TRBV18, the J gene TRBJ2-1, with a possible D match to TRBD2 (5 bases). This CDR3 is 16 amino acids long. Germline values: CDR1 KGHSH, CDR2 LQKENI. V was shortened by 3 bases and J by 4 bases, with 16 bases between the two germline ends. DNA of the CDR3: TGTGCCAGCTCACCTTCCTACCCCTCGGGGTACAATGAGCAGTTCTTC. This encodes CASSPSYPSGYNEQFF.

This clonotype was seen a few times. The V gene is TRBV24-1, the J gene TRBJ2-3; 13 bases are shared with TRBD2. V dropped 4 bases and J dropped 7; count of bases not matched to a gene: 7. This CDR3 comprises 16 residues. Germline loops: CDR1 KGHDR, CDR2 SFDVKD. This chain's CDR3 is CATSDPGLAGENTQYF. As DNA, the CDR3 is TGTGCCACCAGTGACCCAGGACTAGCGGGAGAAAATACGCAGTATTTT.

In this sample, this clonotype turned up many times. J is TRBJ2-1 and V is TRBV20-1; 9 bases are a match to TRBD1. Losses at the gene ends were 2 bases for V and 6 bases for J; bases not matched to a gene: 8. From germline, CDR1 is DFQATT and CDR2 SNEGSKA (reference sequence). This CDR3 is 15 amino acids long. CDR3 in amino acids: CSARPGDRVGNEQFF. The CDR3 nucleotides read TGCAGTGCTAGACCGGGGGACAGGGTAGGCAATGAGCAGTTCTTC.

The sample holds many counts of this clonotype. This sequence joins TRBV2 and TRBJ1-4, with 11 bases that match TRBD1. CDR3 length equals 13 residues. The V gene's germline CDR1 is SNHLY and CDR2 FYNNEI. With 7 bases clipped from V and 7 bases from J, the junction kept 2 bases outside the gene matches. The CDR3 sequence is CASTGTGGEKLFF. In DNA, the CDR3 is TGTGCCAGCACGGGGACAGGGGGTGAAAAACTGTTTTTT. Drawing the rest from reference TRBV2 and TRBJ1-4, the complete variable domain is EPEVTQTPSHQVTQMGQEVILRCVPISNHLYFYWYRQILGQKVEFLVSFYNNEISEKSEIFDDQFSVERPDGSNFTLKIRSTKLEDSAMYFCASTGTGGEKLFFGSGTQLSVL.

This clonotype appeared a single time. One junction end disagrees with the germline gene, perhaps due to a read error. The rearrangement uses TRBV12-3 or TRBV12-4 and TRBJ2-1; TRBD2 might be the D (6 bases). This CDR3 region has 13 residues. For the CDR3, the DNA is TGTGCCAGCAGTCTGGGACTTTACAGTGAGCAGTTCTTC. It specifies CASSLGLYSEQFF.

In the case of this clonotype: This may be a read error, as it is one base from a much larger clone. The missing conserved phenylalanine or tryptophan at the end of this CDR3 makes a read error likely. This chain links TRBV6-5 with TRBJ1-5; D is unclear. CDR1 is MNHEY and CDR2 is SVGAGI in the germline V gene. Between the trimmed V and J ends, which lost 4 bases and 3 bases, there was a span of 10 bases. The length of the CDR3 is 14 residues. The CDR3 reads CASSSRFNNQPQHL. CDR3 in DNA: TGTGCCAGCAGTTCCCGTTTTAACAATCAGCCCCAGCATCTT.

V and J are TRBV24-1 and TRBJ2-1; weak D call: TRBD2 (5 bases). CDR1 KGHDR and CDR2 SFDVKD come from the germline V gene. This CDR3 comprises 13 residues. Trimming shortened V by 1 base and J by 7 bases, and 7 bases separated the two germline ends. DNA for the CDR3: TGTGCCACCAGTGATTTCTCGGGGAATGAGCAGTTCTTC. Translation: CATSDFSGNEQFF.

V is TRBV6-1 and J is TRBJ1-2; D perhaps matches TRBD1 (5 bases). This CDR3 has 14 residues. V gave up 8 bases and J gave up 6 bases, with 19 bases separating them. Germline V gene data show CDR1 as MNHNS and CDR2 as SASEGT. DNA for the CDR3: TGTGCCAGCGGTCCGACGGGGGTTAGTGATGGCTACACCTTC. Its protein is CASGPTGVSDGYTF.

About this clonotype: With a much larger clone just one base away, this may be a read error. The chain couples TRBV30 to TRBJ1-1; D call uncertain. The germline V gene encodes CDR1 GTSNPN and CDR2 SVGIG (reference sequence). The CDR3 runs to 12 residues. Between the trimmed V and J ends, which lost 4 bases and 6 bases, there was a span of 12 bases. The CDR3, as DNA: TGTGCCTGGAATGGCAGCCTCCCTGAAGCTTTCTTT. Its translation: CAWNGSLPEAFF.

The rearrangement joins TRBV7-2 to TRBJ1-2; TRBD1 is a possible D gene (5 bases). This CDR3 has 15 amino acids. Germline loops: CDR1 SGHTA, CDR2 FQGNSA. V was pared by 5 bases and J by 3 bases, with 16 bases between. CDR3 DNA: TGTGCCAGCAGCCACATCCGACAGTGGCACTATGGCTACACCTTC. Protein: CASSHIRQWHYGYTF.

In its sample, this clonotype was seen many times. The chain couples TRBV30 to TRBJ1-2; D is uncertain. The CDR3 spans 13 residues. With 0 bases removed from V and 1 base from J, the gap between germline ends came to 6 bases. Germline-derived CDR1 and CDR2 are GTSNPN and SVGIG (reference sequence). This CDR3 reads CAWSVGVNYGYTF. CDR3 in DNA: TGTGCCTGGAGTGTAGGAGTTAACTATGGCTACACCTTC.

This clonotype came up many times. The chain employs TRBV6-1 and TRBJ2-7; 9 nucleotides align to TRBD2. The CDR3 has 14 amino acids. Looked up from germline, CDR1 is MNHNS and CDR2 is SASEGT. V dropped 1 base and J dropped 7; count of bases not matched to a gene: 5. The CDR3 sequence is CASSEVAGEDEQYF. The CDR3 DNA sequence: TGTGCCAGCAGTGAAGTAGCGGGGGAGGATGAGCAGTACTTC.